This T cell receptor beta chain comes out of a study of OX40 agonist ivuxolimab in advanced cancers. Across the whole study: With ivuxolimab, an agonistic anti-OX40 (CD134) antibody, patients were treated.

On this clone: What it binds is not known.

Method: immunoSEQ multiplex PCR; TCRdb's copy keeps in-frame clones and lacks some. Among 19,000 or so clones listed, about 90% were seen once. Blood was sampled at baseline, cycle 4 day 1, and cycle 7 day 1. CDR3 size: 13 residues. CDR1 is MNHNS, CDR2 SASEGT, per germline. V was trimmed by 7 bases and J by 3 bases, leaving 12 bases between them. Overall study findings and caveats: At 0.1 to 3.0 mg/kg and by week 6, CD4+ and CD8+ T cells in the blood had expanded clonally.

The TCR comes from an adult with an advanced solid tumor such as melanoma, head and neck, liver or kidney cancer. Source: CD4+ or CD8+ T cells sorted from blood, taken in a trial of the OX40 agonist ivuxolimab. This sequence joins TRBV6-1 and TRBJ1-2; D gene ambiguous. The CDR3 DNA reads as TGTGCCAGCACCGACGGCATCTACTATGGCTACACCTTC. Its protein is CASTDGIYYGYTF.